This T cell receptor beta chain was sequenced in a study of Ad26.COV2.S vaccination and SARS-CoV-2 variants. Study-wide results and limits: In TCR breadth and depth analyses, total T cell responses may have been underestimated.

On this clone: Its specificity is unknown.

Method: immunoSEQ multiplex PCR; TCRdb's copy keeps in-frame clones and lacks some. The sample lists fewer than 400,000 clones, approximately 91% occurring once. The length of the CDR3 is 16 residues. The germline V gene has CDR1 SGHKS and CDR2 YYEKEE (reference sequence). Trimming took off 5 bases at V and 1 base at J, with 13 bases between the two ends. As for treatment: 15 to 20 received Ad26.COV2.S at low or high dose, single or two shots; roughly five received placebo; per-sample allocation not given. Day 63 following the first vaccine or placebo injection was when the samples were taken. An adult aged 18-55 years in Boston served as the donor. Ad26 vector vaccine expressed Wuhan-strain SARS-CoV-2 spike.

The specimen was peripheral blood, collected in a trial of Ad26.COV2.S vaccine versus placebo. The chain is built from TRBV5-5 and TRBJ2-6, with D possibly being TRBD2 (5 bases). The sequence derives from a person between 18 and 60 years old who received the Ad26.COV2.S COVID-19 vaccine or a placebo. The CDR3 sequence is CASSPLAISGANVLTF. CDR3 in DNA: TGTGCCAGCAGTCCTCTAGCTATTTCTGGGGCCAACGTCCTGACTTTC.